The clone carrying this TCR beta chain has just one count. Sequencing used immunoSEQ multiplex PCR; TCRdb keeps in-frame clones, though not all of them. Of more than 110,000 clones listed, roughly three quarters were seen once; the top ten hold approximately 6%. The CDR3 covers 15 residues. J was trimmed by 9 bases and V by 1 base; bases with no gene match: 8. Looked up from germline, CDR1 is SGHNT and CDR2 is YENEEA. The data derive from a study of blood T cell repertoires in COVID-19. The rearrangement links TRBV11-3 to TRBJ2-1; 8 positions match TRBD1. The TCR comes from a woman in her fifties or sixties who had recovered from COVID-19. The source material was PBMCs or T cells enriched from blood (not recorded which). The CDR3 bases are TGTGCCAGCAGCTTAGTAACGACAGGGGAACCTGAGCAGTTCTTC. Its protein product is CASSLVTTGEPEQFF.